These 2 T cell receptor beta chains came from one sample sequenced in a study of control samples from healthy donors and cancer patients. Data came from immunoSEQ multiplex PCR; TCRdb stores just in-frame clones and leaves some out. This table holds fewer than 200,000 clones, more than 90% found once. The material sequenced was blood. The receptors here all came from a man aged 25-45 years in good health.

The chain carries TRBV7-9 and TRBJ1-1; 8 bases fit TRBD1. The V gene's germline CDR1 is SEHNR and CDR2 FQNEAQ (reference sequence). V lost 5 bases, J lost 3 bases, and 14 bases stayed unmatched. The length of the CDR3 is 17 residues. As DNA, the CDR3 is TGTGCCAGCAGCCCAAGAGACGCAGGGGGCGCGGACACTGAAGCTTTCTTT. It yields the protein CASSPRDAGGADTEAFF.

The chain recombines TRBV19 with TRBJ1-1; no clear D gene. Trimming stripped 6 bases from V and 1 base from J, with 12 bases between. Germline V gene data show CDR1 as LNHDA and CDR2 as SQIVND (reference sequence). The CDR3 runs to 14 residues. The CDR3 loop is CASRVERRNTEAFF. CDR3 sequence (DNA): TGTGCCAGTAGAGTCGAGCGAAGGAACACTGAAGCTTTCTTT.